This T cell receptor (beta chain) was sequenced during a study of cytomegalovirus exposure and HLA in healthy donors. 13 Jbeta primers and 60 Vbeta primers were used for the PCR. Using immunoSEQ multiplex PCR, the repertoire was profiled, and TCRdb retains in-frame clones only, with some absent. In the table there are roughly 60,000 clones, about 71% of which are singletons. This clonotype was obtained from an older woman in good health and CMV-seropositive. The source material was PBMCs.

CDR3 protein: CASSSGREAVGTQYF. The CDR3 DNA reads TGTGCCAGCAGCTCGGGCAGGGAGGCAGTAGGTACGCAGTATTTT. J is TRBJ2-3 and V is TRBV5-8; a possible D gene is TRBD2 (6 bases). V lost 3 bases, J lost 8 bases, and 19 bases lay in between. Per germline, CDR1 SGHTS and CDR2 YDEGEE. CDR3 length: 15 residues.